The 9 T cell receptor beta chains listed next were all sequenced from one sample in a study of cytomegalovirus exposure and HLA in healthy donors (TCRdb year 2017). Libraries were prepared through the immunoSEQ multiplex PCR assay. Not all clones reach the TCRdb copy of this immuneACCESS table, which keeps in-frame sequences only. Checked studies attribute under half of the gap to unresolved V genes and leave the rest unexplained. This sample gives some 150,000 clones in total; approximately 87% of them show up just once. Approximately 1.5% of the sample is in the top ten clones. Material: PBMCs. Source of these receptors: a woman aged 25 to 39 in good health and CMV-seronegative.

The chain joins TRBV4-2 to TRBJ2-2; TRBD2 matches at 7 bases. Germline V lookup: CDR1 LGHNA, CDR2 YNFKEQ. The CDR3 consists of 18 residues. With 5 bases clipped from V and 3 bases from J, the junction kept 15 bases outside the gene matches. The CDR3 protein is CASSEEGRGGRDTGELFF. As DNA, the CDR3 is TGTGCCAGCAGCGAGGAAGGGAGGGGAGGACGCGACACCGGGGAGCTGTTTTTT.

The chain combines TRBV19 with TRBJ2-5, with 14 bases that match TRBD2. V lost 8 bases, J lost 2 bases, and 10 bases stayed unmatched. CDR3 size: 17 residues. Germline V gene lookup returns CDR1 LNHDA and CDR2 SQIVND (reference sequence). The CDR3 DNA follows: TGTGCCAGTGGAGGACTAGCGGGGGGCCGATATCAAGAGACCCAGTACTTC. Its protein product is CASGGLAGGRYQETQYF.

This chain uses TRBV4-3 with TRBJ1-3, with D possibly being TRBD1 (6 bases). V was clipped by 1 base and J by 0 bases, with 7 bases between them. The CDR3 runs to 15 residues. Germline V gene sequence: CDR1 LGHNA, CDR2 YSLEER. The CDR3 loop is CASSQGTASGNTIYF. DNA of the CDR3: TGCGCCAGCAGCCAAGGGACAGCCTCTGGAAACACCATATATTTT.

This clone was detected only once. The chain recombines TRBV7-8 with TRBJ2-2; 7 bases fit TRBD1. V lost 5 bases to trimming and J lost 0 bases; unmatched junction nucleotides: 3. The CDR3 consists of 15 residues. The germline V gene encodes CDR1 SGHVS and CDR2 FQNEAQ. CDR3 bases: TGTGCCAGCAGCGACGGGACAGCGAACACCGGGGAGCTGTTTTTT. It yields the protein CASSDGTANTGELFF.

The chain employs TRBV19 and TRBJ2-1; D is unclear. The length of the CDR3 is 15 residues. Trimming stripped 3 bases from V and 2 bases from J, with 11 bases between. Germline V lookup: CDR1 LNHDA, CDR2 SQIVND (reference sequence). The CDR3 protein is CASSIQQKPYNEQFF. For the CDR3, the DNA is TGTGCCAGTAGTATTCAACAGAAGCCCTACAATGAGCAGTTCTTC.

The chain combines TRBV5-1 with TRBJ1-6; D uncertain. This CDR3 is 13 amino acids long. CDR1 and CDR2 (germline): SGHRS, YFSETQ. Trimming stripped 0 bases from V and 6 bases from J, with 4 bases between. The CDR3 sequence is CASSLGVNSPLHF. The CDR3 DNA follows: TGCGCCAGCAGCTTGGGAGTTAATTCACCCCTCCACTTT. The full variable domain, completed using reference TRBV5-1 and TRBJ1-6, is KAGVTQTPRYLIKTRGQQVTLSCSPISGHRSVSWYQQTPGQGLQFLFEYFSETQRNKGNFPGRFSGRQFSNSRSEMNVSTLELGDSALYLCASSLGVNSPLHFGNGTRLTVT.

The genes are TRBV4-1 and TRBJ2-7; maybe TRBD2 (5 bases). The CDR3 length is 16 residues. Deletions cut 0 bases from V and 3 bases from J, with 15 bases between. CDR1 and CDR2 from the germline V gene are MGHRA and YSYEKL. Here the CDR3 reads CASSQDLPREGYEQYF. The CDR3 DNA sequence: TGCGCCAGCAGCCAAGATCTGCCTAGAGAGGGCTACGAGCAGTACTTC.

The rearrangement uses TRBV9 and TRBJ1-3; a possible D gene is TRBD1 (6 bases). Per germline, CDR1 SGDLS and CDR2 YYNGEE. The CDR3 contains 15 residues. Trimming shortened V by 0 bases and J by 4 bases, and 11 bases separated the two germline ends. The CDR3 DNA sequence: TGTGCCAGCAGCGTAGGAGGGGGGGAAGGAAACACCATATATTTT. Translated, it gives CASSVGGGEGNTIYF.

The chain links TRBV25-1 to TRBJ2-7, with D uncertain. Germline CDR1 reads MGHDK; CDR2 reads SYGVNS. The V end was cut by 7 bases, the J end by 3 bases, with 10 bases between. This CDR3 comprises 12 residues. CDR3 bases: TGTGCCAGCATTGGTCAGTTCTACGAGCAGTACTTC. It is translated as CASIGQFYEQYF.